This T cell receptor (beta chain) appears in the sequencing data of a study of a mutant IDH1 vaccine in newly diagnosed glioma. Whole-study context: Treated individuals were approximately 60% male and approximately 40% female, averaging roughly 40 years of age. Therapy received beforehand was radiotherapy, temozolomide, or both, with most patients given both. Study observations and caveats: Alterations occurring in top peripheral T cell clonotypes seemed unrelated to pseudoprogression.

Here immunoSEQ multiplex PCR was the method, and the copy in TCRdb shows in-frame clones only, minus some. The sample lists approximately 51,000 clones, around 80% seen once, with approximately 1.8% in the top ten. As for time point: week 5, during vaccination. Each dose delivered 300 ug of mutant IDH1 20-mer peptide subcutaneously with imiquimod. New WHO grade 3 or 4 IDH1-mutant, ATRX-lost astrocytomas were present in all donors. A remark on this clone: Its antigen remains unknown.

This CDR3 has 14 amino acids. Trimming at V came to 4 bases and at J to 8 bases, leaving 9 bases not matched to a gene. CDR1 and CDR2 (germline): MNHEY, SVGAGI. The V call is TRBV6-5, the J call TRBJ1-2; 8 bases match TRBD1. The source is a woman in her forties with glioma. The sequencing here drew on PBMCs, taken from a glioma patient whose treatment included an IDH1 peptide vaccine. This CDR3 reads CASSSPGGVNGYTF. Here the CDR3 DNA reads TGTGCCAGCAGTTCACCAGGGGGCGTTAACGGCTACACCTTC.